A selection of T cell receptor beta chains follows, all from one sample in a study of cytomegalovirus exposure and HLA in healthy donors. TCRdb's table, derived via immunoSEQ multiplex PCR, lists solely in-frame clones and lacks some. In the table there are 180,000 or so clones, roughly 88% of which are singletons. Sequenced input: PBMCs. The source is a woman aged 25 to 45 in good health and CMV-seropositive. Both conserved end residues are part of each CDR3. Fields, in order: clone size, V gene, J gene, D gene, CDR3 protein, CDR3 DNA. The D gene is left open where the match is weak. Not every row has a clone size; where given, it reads once, few, many or a size class.

>.|TRBV2|TRBJ1-2|.
CARLGPEGSSTF
TGTGCCAGACTAGGGCCAGAGGGATCGTCCACCTTC
>.|TRBV28|TRBJ2-2|.
CASSLLTSSNTGELFF
TGTGCCAGCAGCCTCCTTACTAGTTCGAACACCGGGGAGCTGTTTTTT
>.|TRBV7-9|TRBJ2-7|.
CASSRMTVRPGTPSYEQYF
TGTGCCAGCAGCCGAATGACGGTCCGACCCGGGACACCCTCCTACGAGCAGTACTTC
>few|TRBV2|TRBJ2-1|.
CASSERGSSYNEQFF
TGTGCCAGCAGTGAGAGGGGGAGCTCCTACAATGAGCAGTTCTTC
>.|TRBV7-2|TRBJ2-7|.
CASSSKHTYEQYF
TGTGCCAGCAGCTCAAAACACACCTACGAGCAGTACTTC
>.|TRBV27|TRBJ1-1|.
CASSINRGTEAFF
TGTGCCAGCAGTATAAATAGGGGCACTGAAGCTTTCTTT
>.|TRBV5-1|TRBJ1-4|TRBD1
CASSLEGTGYEKLFF
TGCGCCAGCAGCTTGGAGGGGACAGGCTATGAAAAACTGTTTTTT
>.|TRBV27|TRBJ2-7|.
CASSLSFGSSYEQYF
TGTGCCAGCAGTTTATCCTTCGGGTCTTCCTACGAGCAGTACTTC
>.|TRBV28|TRBJ1-2|.
CASFPRYYGYTF
TGTGCCAGCTTCCCGCGATACTATGGCTACACCTTC
>.|TRBV4-1|TRBJ2-1|TRBD2
CASSQAGGRRDNEQFF
TGCGCCAGCAGCCAAGCTGGCGGGAGAAGGGATAATGAGCAGTTCTTC
>.|TRBV7-9|TRBJ1-2|.
CASSLVGGSLNYGYTF
TGTGCCAGCAGCTTAGTTGGGGGCTCGCTAAACTATGGCTACACCTTC
>.|TRBV18|TRBJ2-5|.
CASSPLAATQETQYF
TGTGCCAGCTCACCACTAGCGGCAACGCAAGAGACCCAGTACTTC
>.|TRBV5-1|TRBJ2-1|TRBD2
CASSLGGRGDEQFF
TGCGCCAGCAGCTTGGGCGGGAGGGGGGACGAGCAGTTCTTC
>.|TRBV10-3|TRBJ2-2|TRBD2
CAISELASGSEVGELFF
TGTGCCATCAGTGAGTTGGCTAGCGGGAGCGAGGTCGGGGAGCTGTTTTTT
>.|TRBV10-1|TRBJ2-1|.
CASSGYRRSYNEQFF
TGCGCCAGCAGTGGCTACCGCCGCTCCTACAATGAGCAGTTCTTC
>.|TRBV5-4|TRBJ1-2|.
CASSLGRGSYTF
TGTGCCAGCAGCTTGGGCAGGGGTAGCTACACCTTC
>.|TRBV27|TRBJ2-7|.
CASSLSPTYSYEQYF
TGTGCCAGCAGTTTATCTCCTACCTACTCCTACGAGCAGTACTTC
>.|TRBV4-1|TRBJ1-2|.
CASSQESLWASATNYGYTF
TGCGCCAGCAGCCAAGAGAGCTTATGGGCGTCTGCCACTAACTATGGCTACACCTTC
>.|TRBV6-5|TRBJ2-2|.
CASRPTISNTGELFF
TGTGCCAGCAGACCGACTATCTCCAACACCGGGGAGCTGTTTTTT
>.|TRBV30|TRBJ2-1|TRBD2
CAWADNSGIGNEQFF
TGTGCCTGGGCCGACAATAGCGGGATAGGGAATGAGCAGTTCTTC
>once|TRBV28|TRBJ2-3|.
CASKIIRHSDTQYF
TGTGCCAGCAAAATAATCAGGCACTCAGATACGCAGTATTTT
>.|TRBV4-1|TRBJ2-2|TRBD2
CASSQAYRGLAGTTGELFF
TGCGCCAGCAGCCAAGCTTACCGAGGACTAGCGGGAACTACCGGGGAGCTGTTTTTT
>once|TRBV15|TRBJ2-2|.
CATGEVGGELFF
TGTGCCACCGGGGAGGTGGGCGGGGAGCTGTTTTTT
>.|TRBV6-6|TRBJ1-3|.
CASSSVSGSGNTIYF
TGTGCCAGCAGTTCGGTCTCGGGATCTGGAAACACCATATATTTT
>.|TRBV7-9|TRBJ2-2|.
CASNPVGGTGELFF
TGTGCCAGCAACCCGGTGGGGGGTACCGGGGAGCTGTTTTTT
>.|TRBV5-6|TRBJ2-1|.
CASSARQELRGEQFF
TGTGCCAGCAGCGCTCGGCAGGAGCTAAGGGGTGAGCAGTTCTTC
>.|TRBV5-6|TRBJ1-1|.
CASSLIGDTEAFF
TGTGCCAGCAGCTTGATAGGGGACACTGAAGCTTTCTTT
>.|TRBV27|TRBJ2-6|.
CASSSQGSGANVLTF
TGTGCCAGCAGTTCGCAGGGCTCTGGGGCCAACGTCCTGACTTTC
>.|TRBV5-1|TRBJ1-1|TRBD1
CASGDRVNTEAFF
TGCGCCAGCGGGGACAGGGTGAACACTGAAGCTTTCTTT
>.|TRBV4-2|TRBJ1-2|.
CASSQSGFGGDYGYTF
TGTGCCAGCAGCCAAAGTGGTTTCGGAGGAGATTATGGCTACACCTTC
>.|TRBV5-1|TRBJ2-7|.
CASSLPGTGEQYF
TGCGCCAGCAGCTTGCCGGGTACGGGCGAGCAGTACTTC
>.|TRBV6-5|TRBJ1-1|.
CASSYRRGVNTEAFF
TGTGCCAGCAGTTACAGGAGGGGCGTGAACACTGAAGCTTTCTTT
>once|TRBV10-3|TRBJ1-1|.
CAIRGGLAGDTEAFF
TGTGCCATCAGGGGGGGGCTCGCTGGGGACACTGAAGCTTTCTTT
>.|TRBV29-1|TRBJ2-3|.
CSALGQFTDTQYF
TGCAGCGCCCTTGGACAGTTCACAGATACGCAGTATTTT
>.|TRBV15|TRBJ2-1|.
CATSRDTYYNEQFF
TGTGCCACCAGCAGAGATACTTACTACAATGAGCAGTTCTTC
>.|TRBV18|TRBJ1-5|.
CASSPSGDQPQHF
TGTGCCAGCTCACCTTCGGGGGATCAGCCCCAGCATTTT
>.|TRBV5-1|TRBJ2-5|TRBD1
CASSSGPGQLGETQYF
TGCGCCAGCAGCTCCGGACCGGGACAGCTTGGGGAGACCCAGTACTTC
>few|TRBV15|TRBJ2-3|TRBD2
CATSRGQTTSPTDTQYF
TGTGCCACCAGCAGAGGTCAGACGACTAGCCCCACAGATACGCAGTATTTT
>.|TRBV28|TRBJ1-1|.
CASSLSGNTEAFF
TGTGCCAGCAGTTTATCGGGAAACACTGAAGCTTTCTTT
>.|TRBV7-2|TRBJ1-2|.
CASSLEGFDKGYTF
TGTGCCAGCAGCTTAGAGGGGTTCGACAAAGGCTACACCTTC
>.|TRBV28|TRBJ2-2|TRBD1
CASGLGQGVTGELFF
TGTGCCAGCGGACTTGGACAGGGTGTAACCGGGGAGCTGTTTTTT
>.|TRBV2|TRBJ1-5|.
CASSESLSNQPQHF
TGTGCCAGCAGTGAGTCTCTCAGCAATCAGCCCCAGCATTTT
>.|TRBV18|TRBJ1-2|TRBD1
CASSPFGSDRVDEFGYTF
TGTGCCAGCTCACCCTTCGGGTCGGACAGGGTGGACGAGTTTGGCTACACCTTC
>.|TRBV19|TRBJ1-1|.
CASSIGDGEAFF
TGTGCCAGTAGTATCGGAGACGGAGAAGCTTTCTTT
>.|TRBV6-5|TRBJ2-1|TRBD2
CASSYEVSGNEQFF
TGTGCCAGCAGTTACGAAGTTAGCGGGAATGAGCAGTTCTTC
>.|TRBV10-3|TRBJ1-2|TRBD1
CAIRNGQGTNYGYTF
TGTGCCATCAGGAATGGACAGGGGACAAACTATGGCTACACCTTC
>once|TRBV27|TRBJ1-5|.
CASSFPGDNQPQHF
TGTGCCAGCAGTTTCCCAGGGGACAATCAGCCCCAGCATTTT
>.|TRBV4-2|TRBJ2-1|TRBD2
CASSQLAGVPYNEQFF
TGTGCCAGCAGCCAACTAGCGGGAGTACCCTACAATGAGCAGTTCTTC
>.|TRBV7-8|TRBJ2-6|.
CASSSVWSTGANVLTF
TGTGCCAGCAGCTCCGTATGGAGCACTGGGGCCAACGTCCTGACTTTC
>.|TRBV7-6|TRBJ1-2|.
CASSASEVWENDYGYTF
TGTGCCAGCAGCGCTAGTGAAGTGTGGGAGAACGACTATGGCTACACCTTC
>.|TRBV6-1|TRBJ2-7|.
CASSEGPSARGEQYF
TGTGCCAGCAGTGAAGGGCCTAGCGCGAGAGGGGAGCAGTACTTC
>.|TRBV4-2|TRBJ1-5|.
CASSQGGGQPQHF
TGTGCCAGCAGCCAAGGTGGGGGCCAGCCCCAGCATTTT
>.|TRBV15|TRBJ2-5|TRBD2
CATSRGRARETQYF
TGTGCCACCAGCCGCGGGAGGGCCAGGGAGACCCAGTACTTC